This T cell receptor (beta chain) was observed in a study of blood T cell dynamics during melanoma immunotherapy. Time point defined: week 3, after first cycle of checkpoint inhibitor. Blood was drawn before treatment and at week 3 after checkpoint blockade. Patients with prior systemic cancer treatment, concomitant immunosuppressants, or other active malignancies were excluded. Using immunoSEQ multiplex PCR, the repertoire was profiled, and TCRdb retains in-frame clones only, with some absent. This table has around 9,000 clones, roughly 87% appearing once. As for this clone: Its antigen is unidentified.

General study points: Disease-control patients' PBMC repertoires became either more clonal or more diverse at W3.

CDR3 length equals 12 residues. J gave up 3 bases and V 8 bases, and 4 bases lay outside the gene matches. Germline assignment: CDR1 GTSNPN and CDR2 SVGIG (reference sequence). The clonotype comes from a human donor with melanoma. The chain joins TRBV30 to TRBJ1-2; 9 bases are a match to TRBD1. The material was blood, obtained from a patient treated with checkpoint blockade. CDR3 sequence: CAGTGGDYGYTF. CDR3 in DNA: TGTGCCGGAACAGGGGGCGACTATGGCTACACCTTC.